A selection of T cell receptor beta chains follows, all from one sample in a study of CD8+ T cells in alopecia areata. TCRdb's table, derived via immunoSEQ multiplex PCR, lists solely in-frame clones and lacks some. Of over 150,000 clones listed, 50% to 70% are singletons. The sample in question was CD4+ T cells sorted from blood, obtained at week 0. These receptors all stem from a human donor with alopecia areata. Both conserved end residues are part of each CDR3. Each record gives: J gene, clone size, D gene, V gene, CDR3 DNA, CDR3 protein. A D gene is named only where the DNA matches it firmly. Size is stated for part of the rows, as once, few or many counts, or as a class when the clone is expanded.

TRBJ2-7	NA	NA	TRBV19	TGTGCCAGTAGGACTACCGGGACGGCTGAATACGAGCAGTACTTC	CASRTTGTAEYEQYF
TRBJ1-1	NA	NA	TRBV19	TGTGCCAGTAGGCTAGTCGGACAGAACGAAGCTTTCTTT	CASRLVGQNEAFF
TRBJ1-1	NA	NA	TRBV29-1	TGCAGCGCTTCACCCGGGAACACTGAAGCTTTCTTT	CSASPGNTEAFF
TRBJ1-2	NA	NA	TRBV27	TGTGCCAGCAGCCTCAGCGGGAACTATGGCTACACCTTC	CASSLSGNYGYTF
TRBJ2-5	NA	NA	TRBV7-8	TGTGCCAGCAGCTTATGGGAAGAGACCCAGTACTTC	CASSLWEETQYF
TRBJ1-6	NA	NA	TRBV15	TGTGCCACCAGACTTGGCAGGGGAGGTTCACCCCTCCACTTT	CATRLGRGGSPLHF
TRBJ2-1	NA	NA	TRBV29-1	TGCAGCTCCTACACAGGCAATGAGCAGTTCTTC	CSSYTGNEQFF
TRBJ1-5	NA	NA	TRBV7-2	TGTGCCAGCAGCTTAGCGCAGGGCAATCAGCCCCAGCATTTT	CASSLAQGNQPQHF
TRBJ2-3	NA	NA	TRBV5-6	TGTGCCAGCAGCTCCAAGTTGGCCCTAGGGGCAGATACGCAGTATTTT	CASSSKLALGADTQYF
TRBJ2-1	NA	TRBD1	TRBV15	TGTGCCACCAGCAGAGATCTTCAGGGGGCGTACAATGAGCAGTTCTTC	CATSRDLQGAYNEQFF
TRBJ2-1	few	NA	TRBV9	TGTGCCAGCAACTCCGGGGCCACCTACAATGAGCAGTTCTTC	CASNSGATYNEQFF
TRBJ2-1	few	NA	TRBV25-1	TGTGCCAGCAGGTCCCCAGGCAACAATGAGCAGTTCTTC	CASRSPGNNEQFF
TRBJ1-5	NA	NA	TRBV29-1	TGCAGCGTTGGAGGGTTGGGCAATCAGCCCCAGCATTTT	CSVGGLGNQPQHF
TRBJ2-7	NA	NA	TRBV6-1	TGTGCCAGCAGTGTCCTATACGAGCAGTACTTC	CASSVLYEQYF
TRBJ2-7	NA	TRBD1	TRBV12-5	TGTGCTAGTGGTTTACGGACAGACGGGACAGGGGAGTACTTC	CASGLRTDGTGEYF
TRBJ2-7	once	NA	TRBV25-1	TGTGCCAGCAGTGCCACTAGTACCTACGAGCAGTACTTC	CASSATSTYEQYF
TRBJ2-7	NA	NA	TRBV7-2	TGTGCCAGCAGCTTATCGAGTAGAGCCTACGAGCAGTACTTC	CASSLSSRAYEQYF
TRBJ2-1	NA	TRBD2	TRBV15	TGTGCCACCAGCACCTTCGGACTAGCGGGCAATGAGCAGTTCTTC	CATSTFGLAGNEQFF
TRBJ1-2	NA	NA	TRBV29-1	TGCAGCGTTGAAGCCCGTACAGGGACCTATGGCTACACCTTC	CSVEARTGTYGYTF
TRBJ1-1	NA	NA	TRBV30	TGTGCCTGGAGAGGGCGGAACACTGAAGCTTTCTTT	CAWRGRNTEAFF
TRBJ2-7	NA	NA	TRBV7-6	TGTGCCAGCAGATCGCGCGGAGGCGAGCAGTACTTC	CASRSRGGEQYF
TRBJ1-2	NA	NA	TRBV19	TGTGCCAGTAGTATAGTTCGTCACTATGGCTACACCTTC	CASSIVRHYGYTF
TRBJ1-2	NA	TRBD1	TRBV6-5	TGTGCCAGCAGAGAGACAGGGGCGAAAGGCTACACCTTC	CASRETGAKGYTF
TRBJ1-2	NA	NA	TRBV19	TGTGCCAGTAGTATAGATGTATCAGTCTATGGCTACACCTTC	CASSIDVSVYGYTF
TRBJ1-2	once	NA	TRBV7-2	TGTGCCAGCAGCCCGGGCCCCTTAGTTGGCTACACCTTC	CASSPGPLVGYTF
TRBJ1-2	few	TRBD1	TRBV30	TGTGCCTGGAGTGTACAGGGGACGGGCGTGGGCTACACCTTC	CAWSVQGTGVGYTF
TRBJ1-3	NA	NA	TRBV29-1	TGCAGCGTTGCGATCTCTGGAAACACCATATATTTT	CSVAISGNTIYF